This T cell receptor beta chain was captured in a study of control samples from healthy donors and cancer patients. Assay used: immunoSEQ multiplex PCR; TCRdb lists only in-frame clones, some missing. Of 130,000 or so clones in the sample, roughly 94% were seen once. The length of the CDR3 is 14 residues. The genes are TRBV21-1 and TRBJ2-5; the table's D gene call, TRBD2, was not cross checked with the DNA. TRBV21-1 is reported as a pseudogene. The sequencing sample was made of blood. The sequence was obtained from a man aged 35 to 55 in good health. The CDR3 DNA reads as TGTGCCAGCAGCAAAACGGGGGGGGAGGAGACCCAGTACTTC. It specifies CASSKTGGEETQYF.